This entry lists 15 T cell receptor beta chains sequenced from one sample in a study of patients and donors after allogeneic stem cell transplantation. TCRdb used MiXCR to reprocess the RT-PCR reads, holding one entry per CDR3 protein. The data contain about 88,000 distinct CDR3 sequences, around 46% of them singletons. Material for sequencing was blood, either unsorted or a sorted T cell fraction (not recorded which). Every receptor here comes from a human donor who was either an allogeneic HSCT recipient or a stem cell or donor lymphocyte infusion donor (not recorded which). It is not recorded whose cells these are; they may come from a transplant donor.

V and J are TRBV5-6 and TRBJ1-2; 7 bases fit TRBD1. The CDR3 covers 14 residues. With V trimmed by 3 bases and J by 2 bases, 4 bases remained unmatched. Germline lookup yields CDR1 SGHDT and CDR2 YYEEEE. The CDR3 sequence is CASSYTDRNYGYTF. The DNA for the CDR3 is TGTGCCAGCAGCTACACGGACAGGAACTATGGCTACACCTTC.

The chain recombines TRBV11-1 with TRBJ2-3; 9 nucleotides line up with TRBD1. The CDR3 is 16 amino acids. Germline V gene data show CDR1 as SGHAT and CDR2 as FQDESV (reference sequence). J gave up 1 base and V 6 bases, and 8 bases lay outside the gene matches. The CDR3 sequence: CASRTGTGLRTDTQYF. The DNA for the CDR3 is TGTGCCAGCAGAACCGGGACAGGGCTCCGCACAGATACGCAGTATTTT.

The V call is TRBV7-2, the J call TRBJ1-2; TRBD1 matches 8 bases. The germline V gene encodes CDR1 SGHTA and CDR2 FQGNSA. V lost 2 bases to trimming and J lost 4 bases; unmatched junction nucleotides: 3. The CDR3 is 14 residues long. The CDR3 nucleotides are TGTGCCAGCAGCTTAAGCGACAGGGGCTATGGCTACACCTTC. It specifies CASSLSDRGYGYTF.

The CDR3 DNA follows: TGTGCCAGCAAAGGCGGGTATAATTCACCCCTCCACTTT. Translated: CASKGGYNSPLHF. V usage is TRBV6-5 and J usage is TRBJ1-6; no definite D call. Trimming left V 7 bases short and J 4 bases short, with 8 bases between. From germline, CDR1 is MNHEY and CDR2 SVGAGI. The CDR3 extends over 13 amino acids.

The genes are TRBV4-3 and TRBJ2-7; 10 positions agree with TRBD1. V gave up 6 bases and J gave up 3 bases; unmatched junction bases: 5. CDR3 length: 14 residues. Germline V lookup: CDR1 LGHNA, CDR2 YSLEER. The CDR3 loop is CASSPGQGFYEQYF. The DNA for the CDR3 is TGCGCCAGCAGTCCGGGACAGGGGTTCTACGAGCAGTACTTC.

J is TRBJ1-4 and V is TRBV28; 7 bases agree with TRBD1. Germline lookup yields CDR1 MDHEN and CDR2 SYDVKM. J lost 4 bases, V lost 6 bases, and 8 bases had no gene match. The CDR3 extends over 15 amino acids. For the CDR3, the DNA is TGTGCCAGCAGCCCCAGACAGGGCTATAATGAAAAACTGTTTTTT. Amino acids: CASSPRQGYNEKLFF.

The chain uses TRBV10-3 and TRBJ1-2; 7 positions agree with TRBD1. V lost 4 bases, J lost 8 bases, and 7 bases stayed unmatched. From germline, CDR1 is ENHRY and CDR2 SYGVKD. This CDR3 comprises 13 residues. In DNA form, the CDR3 reads TGTGCCATCAGTGCGTCAGGGGGAAAGGGCTACACCTTC. Its translation: CAISASGGKGYTF.

This sequence joins TRBV29-1 and TRBJ1-1; D gene uncertain. The CDR3 runs 13 residues. Germline assignment: CDR1 SQVTM and CDR2 ANQGSEA. The V end lost 0 bases, the J end lost 7 bases, and 12 bases lay between the germline ends. The DNA of the CDR3 is TGCAGCGTTGAAGATTATCGCTCTAATGAAGCTTTCTTT. It specifies CSVEDYRSNEAFF.

This clonotype was seen more than once but under ten times. The rearrangement uses TRBV15 and TRBJ1-3; D ambiguous. The CDR3 runs to 16 residues. Trimming removed 0 bases from V and 8 bases from J, with 17 bases in between. The germline V gene encodes CDR1 LNHNV and CDR2 YYDKDF (reference sequence). CDR3 in DNA: TGTGCCACCAGCAGAGATCGGGCCTTATCCCAGGACACCATATATTTT. This sequence encodes CATSRDRALSQDTIYF.

This rearrangement joins TRBV12-3 or TRBV12-4 to TRBJ2-1, with 14 nucleotides matching TRBD2. CDR3 length: 16 residues. With 5 bases clipped from V and 2 bases from J, the junction kept 2 bases outside the gene matches. CDR3 DNA: TGTGCCAGCAGTGGGGGACTAGCGGGAGCCTACAATGAGCAGTTCTTC. It yields the protein CASSGGLAGAYNEQFF.

The chain links TRBV10-3 to TRBJ2-3; D is tentatively TRBD1 or TRBD2 (5 bases each). The CDR3 length is 16 residues. Trimming pared 0 bases from V and 2 bases from J, leaving 12 bases between. Germline assignment: CDR1 ENHRY and CDR2 SYGVKD. CDR3 nucleotide sequence: TGTGCCATCAGTGAGTCTCAAAGGGGAGTCACAGATACGCAGTATTTT. Its protein product is CAISESQRGVTDTQYF.

This clonotype occurred once. CDR3 in amino acids: CAISDPNRDTGELFF. CDR3 nucleotide sequence: TGTGCCATCAGTGACCCGAATCGGGATACCGGGGAGCTGTTTTTT. This chain joins TRBV10-3 and TRBJ2-2; tentative D call: TRBD2 (5 bases). CDR3 length: 15 amino acids. Between the trimmed V and J ends, which lost 3 bases and 5 bases, there was a span of 13 bases. Germline CDR1 reads ENHRY; CDR2 reads SYGVKD.

The chain joins TRBV28 to TRBJ1-4; no clear D. Germline V gene lookup returns CDR1 MDHEN and CDR2 SYDVKM. The CDR3 totals 16 residues. Between the trimmed V and J ends, which lost 5 bases and 5 bases, there was a span of 18 bases. The CDR3 DNA is TGTGCCAGCAGTCAACCAGTCCTCGGAGGGAATGAAAAACTGTTTTTT. Protein product: CASSQPVLGGNEKLFF.

The J gene is TRBJ2-2, the V gene TRBV28; D is uncertain. Trimming shortened V by 6 bases and J by 4 bases, and 12 bases separated the two germline ends. The length of the CDR3 is 14 residues. Germline V CDR1 and CDR2: MDHEN, SYDVKM. The CDR3, as DNA: TGTGCCAGCAGCTTTGGCGTCGTCACCGGGGAGCTGTTTTTT. Encoded protein: CASSFGVVTGELFF.

The chain joins TRBV20-1 to TRBJ1-4; D gene uncertain. This CDR3 region has 13 residues. The germline CDR1 and CDR2 sequences are DFQATT and SNEGSKA (reference sequence). The ends were cut back, 6 bases at V and 3 bases at J, with 11 bases in the middle. CDR3: CSAGRLANEKLFF. The CDR3 DNA reads TGCAGTGCCGGCCGGTTGGCTAATGAAAAACTGTTTTTT.